Following are 21 T cell receptor beta chains from one sample sequenced in a study of regulatory T cells in long-lasting Graves disease. Time point specified: persistent/refractory GD, antithyroid drugs over 5 years with positive TRAb. Extracted RNA from PBMCs served as the source of the TCR library. Arm-PCR of CDR3 regions with iRepertoire HTBI primers generated TCR beta libraries. TCRdb processed the multiplex PCR reads anew with MiXCR; each CDR3 protein has one entry. Of over 300,000 distinct CDR3 sequences in the sample, about 20% were seen once. The material sequenced was peripheral blood mononuclear cells (PBMCs), taken when the disease was refractory, from a patient treated with antithyroid drugs. The receptors were sampled from a female donor with Graves disease.

J is TRBJ2-5 and V is TRBV9, with TRBD1 identical over 7 bases. CDR1 and CDR2 from the germline V gene are SGDLS and YYNGEE. With V trimmed by 1 base and J by 5 bases, 11 bases remained unmatched. The CDR3 loop spans 16 amino acids. The CDR3 sequence: CASSVMSGGSGETQYF. As DNA, the CDR3 is TGTGCCAGCAGCGTAATGTCAGGGGGATCAGGGGAGACCCAGTACTTC.

Of note for this clonotype: Germline and junction disagree at one end, which may indicate a read error. The V and J genes are TRBV7-9 and TRBJ2-5; 10 bases line up with TRBD1. Germline lookup yields CDR1 SEHNR and CDR2 FQNEAQ (reference sequence). The CDR3 totals 16 residues. CDR3 in amino acids: CASGLDRGQLGETQYF. The DNA of the CDR3 is TGTGCCAGCGGCTTAGACAGGGGGCAACTTGGAGAGACCCAGTACTTC.

This clonotype has more than one count but fewer than ten. The rearrangement links TRBV20-1 to TRBJ1-5; 7 bases map to TRBD1. The V and J ends lost 6 bases and 3 bases, in that order; junction bases with no gene match: 11. From germline, CDR1 is DFQATT and CDR2 SNEGSKA (reference sequence). The CDR3 runs to 15 residues. The CDR3 spells CSARRGMVFNQPQHF. For the CDR3, the DNA is TGCAGTGCCCGCAGGGGGATGGTCTTCAATCAGCCCCAGCATTTT.

Many counts were recorded for this clonotype. The V gene is TRBV3-1, the J gene TRBJ1-4; D ambiguous. CDR1 and CDR2 from the germline V gene are LGHDT and YNNKEL (reference sequence). V dropped 0 bases and J dropped 8 bases, with 4 bases sitting between them. This CDR3 has 12 amino acids. In DNA form, the CDR3 reads TGTGCCAGCAGCCAAGAGAACGAAAAACTGTTTTTT. Its translation is CASSQENEKLFF. The complete variable domain, with remaining parts taken from reference TRBV3-1 and TRBJ1-4, reads DTAVSQTPKYLVTQMGNDKSIKCEQNLGHDTMYWYKQDSKKFLKIMFSYNNKELIINETVPNRFSPKSPDKAHLNLHINSLELGDSAVYFCASSQENEKLFFGSGTQLSVL.

This chain connects TRBV6-5 to TRBJ1-2; a possible D gene is TRBD1 (6 bases). V was trimmed by 2 bases and J by 1 base, leaving 11 bases between them. Per germline, CDR1 MNHEY and CDR2 SVGAGI. CDR3 size: 15 residues. The CDR3 sequence is CASSYGQTRNYGYTF. The CDR3 DNA follows: TGTGCCAGCAGTTACGGACAGACCCGTAACTATGGCTACACCTTC.

In its sample, this clonotype was seen many times. The gene calls are TRBV7-9 and TRBJ1-1; D gene ambiguous. The CDR3 is 13 residues long. Trimming cost V 3 bases and J 6 bases, with 11 bases left between them. From germline, CDR1 is SEHNR and CDR2 FQNEAQ (reference sequence). The CDR3 region has the DNA TGTGCCAGCAGCTTCGATGCGACTCCTGAAGCTTTCTTT. Its protein product is CASSFDATPEAFF. Variable domain in full (rest from reference TRBV7-9 and TRBJ1-1): DTGVSQNPRHKITKRGQNVTFRCDPISEHNRLYWYRQTLGQGPEFLTYFQNEAQLEKSRLLSDRFSAERPKGSFSTLEIQRTEQGDSAMYLCASSFDATPEAFFGQGTRLTVV.

This clonotype was counted a few times. The chain uses TRBV30 and TRBJ2-2; D possibly corresponds to TRBD2 (6 bases). The CDR3 length is 14 residues. V was clipped by 2 bases and J by 4 bases, with 11 bases between them. Germline V gene lookup returns CDR1 GTSNPN and CDR2 SVGIG (reference sequence). The CDR3 DNA follows: TGTGCCTGGAGTAGATGGGGAGGCACCGGGGAGCTGTTTTTT. Residues: CAWSRWGGTGELFF.

This clonotype was counted between two and nine times. CDR3 nucleotides: TGTGCCAGCAGTTTAGAAGGACAGGGATATTATGGCTACACCTTC. This encodes CASSLEGQGYYGYTF. The chain uses TRBV27 and TRBJ1-2, with 8 bases lining up with TRBD1. The CDR3 is 15 amino acids. Germline V lookup: CDR1 MNHEY, CDR2 SMNVEV (reference sequence). Germline trimming cut 2 bases from V and 5 bases from J; bases unmatched to any gene: 7.

Concerning this clonotype itself: A much larger clone differs from this one at a single base, so this may be a read error. This chain joins TRBV3-1 and TRBJ2-5; no definite D call. The J call may be incorrect, as the DNA end agrees better with TRBJ2-7. Germline CDR1 is LGHDT and CDR2 is YNNKEL (reference sequence). This CDR3 has 11 residues. In DNA form, the CDR3 reads TGTGCCAGCAGCCAATTAAACGAGCAGTACTTC. Translated: CASSQLNEQYF.

About this clonotype: This may be a read error, as it is one base from a much larger clone. This is likely a read error, given that the CDR3 carries no conserved phenylalanine or tryptophan at its end. CDR3 in amino acids: CASSFGSNYGYTL. CDR3 in DNA: TGTGCCAGCAGTTTCGGATCTAACTATGGCTACACCCTC. The chain has TRBV27 and TRBJ1-2; D is uncertain. Trimming left V 3 bases short and J 0 bases short, with 5 bases between. The germline gives CDR1 MNHEY, CDR2 SMNVEV (reference sequence). The CDR3 has 13 residues.

This clonotype was detected only a few times. This chain connects TRBV3-1 to TRBJ2-3; 9 bases agree with TRBD1. The germline gives CDR1 LGHDT, CDR2 YNNKEL (reference sequence). The V and J ends lost 5 bases and 0 bases, in that order; junction bases with no gene match: 3. CDR3 length: 15 residues. This CDR3 is CASSEGQGSTDTQYF. CDR3 nucleotide sequence: TGTGCCAGCAGCGAAGGACAGGGGAGCACAGATACGCAGTATTTT.

In its sample, this clonotype was seen a few times. A much larger clone is a single base away; this may be a read error. The rearrangement uses TRBV27 and TRBJ1-5; maybe TRBD1 (5 bases). CDR3 size: 14 residues. In germline, CDR1 is MNHEY, CDR2 SMNVEV (reference sequence). Here the CDR3 reads CASSLSRGDQPRHF. The DNA for the CDR3 is TGTGCCAGCAGTTTATCCCGAGGGGATCAGCCCCGGCATTTT.

A few counts support this clonotype. A much larger clone differs by one base, so this may be a read error. The chain links TRBV12-3 or TRBV12-4 to TRBJ1-2, with 10 bases aligning to TRBD1. The CDR3 runs 15 residues. CDR3 nucleotide sequence: TGTGCCAGCAGTTTGGGGACAGGGGCCAACTATGGCCACACCTTC. As protein: CASSLGTGANYGHTF.

This clonotype was detected many times. Here the CDR3 reads CASSLGGRENTEAFF. For the CDR3, the DNA is TGTGCCAGCAGCTTGGGGGGACGGGAGAACACTGAAGCTTTCTTT. The rearrangement joins TRBV11-1 to TRBJ1-1, with D perhaps TRBD1 (5 bases). V was trimmed by 3 bases and J by 1 base, leaving 12 bases between them. Germline V CDR1 and CDR2: SGHAT, FQDESV (reference sequence). The CDR3 contains 15 residues.

This clonotype appeared many times. This chain joins TRBV12-3 or TRBV12-4 and TRBJ1-1; no definite D call. The V end was cut by 6 bases, the J end by 7 bases, with 9 bases between. CDR3 size: 11 residues. The CDR3 DNA reads as TGTGCCAGCAGGGATGGACTTGAAGCTTTCTTT. Translating it yields CASRDGLEAFF.

This clonotype was seen repeatedly, ten times or more. The gene calls are TRBV7-9 and TRBJ1-4, with D uncertain. Germline loops: CDR1 SEHNR, CDR2 FQNEAQ (reference sequence). The ends were cut back, 0 bases at V and 7 bases at J, with 6 bases in the middle. The CDR3 runs 13 residues. The CDR3 DNA sequence: TGTGCCAGCAGCTTAGCCGGGAGTGAAAAACTGTTTTTT. It codes for CASSLAGSEKLFF.

In this sample, this clonotype turned up many times. The DNA for the CDR3 is TGTGCCAGCAGTTTTTCCGGACCCAATCAGCCCCAGCATTTT. This codes for CASSFSGPNQPQHF. The genes are TRBV27 and TRBJ1-5; D gene unclear. Trimming pared 3 bases from V and 3 bases from J, leaving 9 bases between. There are 14 residues in the CDR3. Germline CDR1 reads MNHEY; CDR2 reads SMNVEV (reference sequence).

This clonotype was counted many times. The rearrangement uses TRBV28 and TRBJ1-4; 7 bases match TRBD1. V was clipped by 5 bases and J by 7 bases; unmatched bases: 7. This CDR3 is 14 amino acids long. CDR1 is MDHEN, CDR2 SYDVKM, per germline. CDR3 residues: CASSRQGFSEKLFF. The CDR3 DNA reads as TGTGCCAGCAGTCGACAGGGATTTAGTGAAAAACTGTTTTTT.

The chain recombines TRBV28 with TRBJ2-1; D unresolved. Germline V CDR1 and CDR2: MDHEN, SYDVKM. The CDR3 sequence is 11 residues long. Trimming shortened V by 8 bases and J by 10 bases, and 12 bases separated the two germline ends. The CDR3 sequence: CASANSGEQFF. The DNA for the CDR3 is TGTGCCAGCGCAAACTCGGGCGAGCAGTTCTTC.

This clonotype has more than one count but fewer than ten. This rearrangement joins TRBV5-1 to TRBJ2-7, with a tentative D call TRBD1 (5 bases). This CDR3 has 14 residues. Germline V gives CDR1 SGHRS, CDR2 YFSETQ. V lost 5 bases and J 2 bases, leaving 14 bases between the germline ends. The CDR3 DNA reads TGCGCCAGCAGATTTCAGGGCGAAACCTACGAGCAGTACTTC. This sequence encodes CASRFQGETYEQYF.

This clonotype was recorded a few times. CDR3 DNA sequence: TGCGCCAGCAGACGGAGGAGCTCTGGAAACACCATATATTTT. It yields the protein CASRRRSSGNTIYF. This chain uses TRBV10-1 with TRBJ1-3, with no clear D. The CDR3 loop spans 14 amino acids. CDR1 WNHNN and CDR2 SYGVQD come from the germline V gene (reference sequence). V was clipped by 6 bases and J by 0 bases, with 9 bases between them.